The 21 T cell receptor beta chains below were found in one sample sequenced in a study of T cell responses to AZD1222 COVID-19 vaccine. The repertoire was sequenced with immunoSEQ multiplex PCR; TCRdb's copy has only in-frame clones and lacks some. Among 100,000 to 150,000 clones listed, 65% to 90% were seen once. The sample consisted of peripheral blood, taken 28 days after the second AZD1222 dose. Source of these receptors: an adult who received the AZD1222 COVID-19 vaccine.

V is TRBV19 and J is TRBJ2-2, with TRBD2 as a possible D gene (7 bases). Per the germline V gene, CDR1 is LNHDA and CDR2 is SQIVND (reference sequence). Between the trimmed V and J ends, which lost 6 bases and 0 bases, there was a span of 8 bases. The CDR3 runs 14 residues. The CDR3 nucleotides are TGTGCCAGTAGGCGGGGGCCGAACACCGGGGAGCTGTTTTTT. This encodes CASRRGPNTGELFF. The full variable domain, its missing parts supplied by reference TRBV19 and TRBJ2-2, is DGGITQSPKYLFRKEGQNVTLSCEQNLNHDAMYWYRQDPGQGLRLIYYSQIVNDFQKGDIAEGYSVSREKKESFPLTVTSAQKNPTAFYLCASRRGPNTGELFFGEGSRLTVL.

The V gene is TRBV27, the J gene TRBJ1-6, with D maybe TRBD1 (5 bases). CDR1 is MNHEY, CDR2 SMNVEV, per germline (reference sequence). Trimming removed 3 bases at V and 8 bases at J, with 11 bases between. The CDR3 runs 14 residues. CDR3 loop: CASSFWGGDSPLHF. The CDR3 DNA sequence: TGTGCCAGCAGTTTCTGGGGGGGAGATTCACCCCTCCACTTT.

The gene calls are TRBV6-6 and TRBJ1-6; TRBD1 agrees at 9 bases. The V gene's germline CDR1 is MNHNY and CDR2 SVGAGI (reference sequence). CDR3 length equals 14 residues. The ends lost 5 bases at V and 6 bases at J; junction bases unmatched: 2. The CDR3 region is CASSTTGGNSPLHF. The CDR3 DNA reads as TGTGCCAGCAGTACGACAGGGGGTAATTCACCCCTCCACTTT.

The rearrangement uses TRBV6-5 and TRBJ1-3; 9 nucleotides agree with TRBD1. The V and J ends lost 4 bases and 7 bases, in that order; junction bases with no gene match: 5. The CDR3 consists of 14 residues. Germline V gene sequence: CDR1 MNHEY, CDR2 SVGAGI. The CDR3 DNA reads as TGTGCCAGCAGTTCCCATGGGACAGGGAACACCATATATTTT. Translated, it gives CASSSHGTGNTIYF.

CDR3: CASSISQAGGTPYEQYF. The CDR3 region has the DNA TGTGCCAGTAGTATCTCTCAAGCGGGGGGGACCCCCTACGAGCAGTACTTC. This sequence joins TRBV19 and TRBJ2-7; 10 positions agree with TRBD2. Germline V gene data show CDR1 as LNHDA and CDR2 as SQIVND (reference sequence). The CDR3 is 17 residues long. V trimming: 3 bases; J trimming: 2 bases; junction bases outside the gene matches: 10.

The chain is built from TRBV7-2 and TRBJ1-2; no reliable D call. The CDR3 is 17 amino acids. The V and J ends lost 2 bases and 0 bases respectively, with 16 bases between them. Germline values: CDR1 SGHTA, CDR2 FQGNSA. The CDR3 sequence: CASSLMRHLYSNYGYTF. The CDR3 nucleotides read TGTGCCAGCAGCTTAATGAGACATCTTTACTCTAACTATGGCTACACCTTC.

The chain carries TRBV4-2 and TRBJ2-2; tentatively, D is TRBD1 (5 bases). The CDR3 loop spans 14 amino acids. V lost 2 bases to trimming and J lost 5 bases, with 9 bases between them. The germline V gene has CDR1 LGHNA and CDR2 YNFKEQ. The CDR3 is CASSQQGYTGELFF. The CDR3 DNA is TGTGCCAGCAGCCAACAGGGTTATACCGGGGAGCTGTTTTTT.

The gene calls are TRBV19 and TRBJ2-7; D possibly corresponds to TRBD1 (6 bases). Per the germline V gene, CDR1 is LNHDA and CDR2 is SQIVND (reference sequence). Trimming left V 1 base short and J 1 base short, with 11 bases between. The CDR3 sequence is 15 residues long. The CDR3: CASSIGGLDSYEQYF. CDR3 nucleotides: TGTGCCAGTAGTATAGGGGGGCTTGATTCCTACGAGCAGTACTTC.

This chain joins TRBV28 and TRBJ2-7; no clear D. Germline CDR1 MDHEN, CDR2 SYDVKM. The ends were cut back, 6 bases at V and 0 bases at J, with 6 bases in the middle. The CDR3 contains 12 residues. CDR3 nucleotide sequence: TGTGCCAGCAGGACCTACTCCTACGAGCAGTACTTC. Its translation: CASRTYSYEQYF.

The rearrangement joins TRBV2 to TRBJ2-1, with D maybe TRBD1 (5 bases). Trimming took off 2 bases at V and 7 bases at J, with 12 bases between the two ends. The CDR3 sequence is 14 residues long. Germline CDR1 reads SNHLY; CDR2 reads FYNNEI. The chain's CDR3 is CASSEQGPRNEQFF. CDR3 DNA: TGTGCCAGCAGTGAACAGGGTCCGAGAAATGAGCAGTTCTTC. The whole variable domain, remainder taken from reference TRBV2 and TRBJ2-1, is EPEVTQTPSHQVTQMGQEVILRCVPISNHLYFYWYRQILGQKVEFLVSFYNNEISEKSEIFDDQFSVERPDGSNFTLKIRSTKLEDSAMYFCASSEQGPRNEQFFGPGTRLTVL.

The chain is built from TRBV3-1 (or the pseudogene TRBV3-2) and TRBJ1-2; TRBD1 is a possible D gene (5 bases). The V end was cut by 6 bases, the J end by 8 bases, with 19 bases between. Germline-derived CDR1 and CDR2 are LGHDT and YNNKEL (reference sequence). The CDR3 spans 14 residues. CDR3 sequence (DNA): TGTGCCAGCAGAAAAGAGACAGCGGGAGGCGGCTACACCTTC. It specifies CASRKETAGGGYTF.

On this clone: A junction boundary mismatches the germline segment, possibly from a read error. The gene calls are TRBV7-2 and TRBJ2-1; the D gene could be TRBD1 or TRBD2 (7 bases each). Germline CDR1 is SGHTA and CDR2 is FQGNSA. This CDR3 spans 13 amino acids. In DNA form, the CDR3 reads TGTGCCAGCAGCTCGCCGGGACTATCAGGGGGGATCTTC. Translated: CASSSPGLSGGIF. Combining the CDR3 with reference TRBV7-2 and TRBJ2-1 gives the whole variable domain GAGVSQSPSNKVTEKGKDVELRCDPISGHTALYWYRQSLGQGLEFLIYFQGNSAPDKSGLPSDRFSAERTGGSVSTLTIQRTQQEDSAVYLCASSSPGLSGGIFGPGTRLTVL.

The chain combines TRBV24-1 with TRBJ2-6; D not certain. The CDR3 runs 17 residues. The V end lost 2 bases, the J end lost 0 bases, and 10 bases lay between the germline ends. The germline V gene has CDR1 KGHDR and CDR2 SFDVKD. As DNA, the CDR3 is TGTGCCACCAGTGATTCGGCCGGCCTCTCTGGGGCCAACGTCCTGACTTTC. Translation: CATSDSAGLSGANVLTF.

The chain uses TRBV11-2 and TRBJ1-2; TRBD1 matches at 9 bases. The CDR3 loop spans 15 amino acids. With V trimmed by 2 bases and J by 4 bases, 5 bases remained unmatched. Germline V CDR1 and CDR2: SGHAT, FQNNGV. The CDR3 protein is CASSLTGTGIYGYTF. DNA of the CDR3: TGTGCCAGCAGCTTAACCGGGACAGGGATCTATGGCTACACCTTC.

V usage is TRBV30 and J usage is TRBJ1-3, with TRBD1 identical over 10 bases. Per the germline V gene, CDR1 is GTSNPN and CDR2 is SVGIG (reference sequence). CDR3 length: 19 residues. Trimming at V came to 3 bases and at J to 4 bases, leaving 18 bases not matched to a gene. The CDR3 DNA reads TGTGCCTGGAGCCCCCCGGGACAGGGGACCATTTTCGGAGGAAACACCATATATTTT. Amino acids: CAWSPPGQGTIFGGNTIYF.

This chain joins TRBV14 and TRBJ1-6; no definite D call. V lost 4 bases, J lost 5 bases, and 15 bases lay in between. The germline V gene has CDR1 SGHDN and CDR2 FVKESK. The CDR3 runs to 16 residues. The CDR3 region has the DNA TGTGCCAGCAGCCGACGGAGCCCTATTAATAATTCACCCCTCCACTTT. Protein sequence: CASSRRSPINNSPLHF.

A single count supports this clone. The CDR3 sequence: CASSALTDTQYF. The CDR3 DNA follows: TGCGCCAGCAGTGCCCTTACAGATACGCAGTATTTT. The chain links TRBV10-1 to TRBJ2-3; D remains ambiguous. This CDR3 is built from 12 residues. Per the germline V gene, CDR1 is WNHNN and CDR2 is SYGVQD (reference sequence). V lost 4 bases and J 3 bases, leaving 5 bases between the germline ends.

This sequence joins TRBV3-1 (or the pseudogene TRBV3-2) and TRBJ2-1; 7 bases are a match to TRBD2. Unmatched junction bases numbered 8, after V lost 5 bases and J lost 4 bases. There are 15 residues in the CDR3. CDR1 and CDR2 from the germline V gene are LGHDT and YNNKEL (reference sequence). The CDR3 bases are TGTGCCAGCAGCAAAGGACTAGAAATTTACAATGAGCAGTTCTTC. It is translated as CASSKGLEIYNEQFF.

CDR3 DNA: TGTGCCAGCAGCTTGGATCGGACAACTGGAAACACCATATATTTT. This translates into CASSLDRTTGNTIYF. The V and J genes are TRBV5-4 and TRBJ1-3; D is possibly TRBD1 (5 bases). This CDR3 comprises 15 residues. V dropped 0 bases and J dropped 2 bases, with 9 bases sitting between them. Germline V lookup: CDR1 SGHNT, CDR2 YYREEE (reference sequence).

This chain connects TRBV27 to TRBJ1-1; tentatively, D is TRBD1 (6 bases). The CDR3 covers 15 residues. The V gene's germline CDR1 is MNHEY and CDR2 SMNVEV (reference sequence). Between the trimmed V and J ends, which lost 7 bases and 1 base, there was a span of 16 bases. The CDR3 DNA is TGTGCCAGCACAAACGGGGGGGCTGGGAACACTGAAGCTTTCTTT. Protein: CASTNGGAGNTEAFF.

The chain carries TRBV2 and TRBJ2-2, with TRBD1 matching 8 bases. Germline lookup yields CDR1 SNHLY and CDR2 FYNNEI. The CDR3 is 18 amino acids. Losses at the gene ends were 3 bases for V and 5 bases for J; bases not matched to a gene: 14. CDR3 protein: CASSDPRDRRDGTGELFF. DNA of the CDR3: TGTGCCAGCAGTGACCCCCGGGACAGGAGGGACGGGACCGGGGAGCTGTTTTTT.